These 6 T cell receptor beta chains originate from one sample sequenced in a study of T cell clonality in common variable immunodeficiency. Measured with immunoSEQ multiplex PCR; TCRdb has only the in-frame clones, and not every one. Recorded here are roughly 58,000 clones, none singletons. Sequencing input: peripheral blood mononuclear cells. All receptors come from a person aged 18-70 years in good health.

There are many counts of this clone. The sequenced part of the CDR3 DNA is TGTGCCAGCAGCCCTAGGACAGGGCTCGCAACTAATGAAAAA. As protein: CASSPRTGLATNEK. The entire CDR3 protein reads CASSPRTGLATNEKLFF. The chain couples TRBV9 to TRBJ1-4; 8 bases are shared with TRBD1. The read falls 3 residues short of the CDR3 end, and the missing part is taken from the germline J gene. The CDR3 has 17 amino acids. The germline gives CDR1 SGDLS, CDR2 YYNGEE. After removal of 4 bases from V and 0 bases from J, the junction contained 8 bases not matched to a gene.

In its sample, this clone was seen many times. Sequencing ends 3 residues short of the CDR3 end; the germline J gene provides the rest. This sequence joins TRBV6-2 or TRBV6-3 and TRBJ1-1; 8 nucleotides line up with TRBD1. J gave up 4 bases and V 6 bases, and 7 bases lay outside the gene matches. Per germline, CDR1 MNHEY and CDR2 SVGEGT. The CDR3 contains 14 residues. The CDR3 spells CASRDRTGPTEAFF. The sequenced CDR3 bases are TGTGCCAGCAGGGATCGGACAGGGCCCACTGAA.

This clone was detected ten times or more. The sequence runs out 3 residues before the end of the CDR3; the remainder is reconstructed from the germline J gene. The chain carries TRBV2 and TRBJ2-2; D might be TRBD1 (6 bases). The CDR3 sequence is 13 residues long. CDR1 and CDR2 (germline): SNHLY, FYNNEI. The V end lost 6 bases, the J end lost 1 base, and 6 bases lay between the germline ends. The CDR3 loop reads CASRDRNTGELFF. Incomplete CDR3 DNA: TGTGCCAGCAGGGACAGGAACACCGGGGAG.

This clone showed up many times. The read gets to within 3 residues of the CDR3 end, and the germline J gene fills in the rest. The chain uses TRBV7-2 and TRBJ2-1; the D gene is possibly TRBD1 (6 bases). V lost 0 bases, J lost 8 bases, and 14 bases lay in between. The CDR3 length is 15 residues. In germline, CDR1 is SGHTA, CDR2 FQGNSA. CDR3 DNA (partial): TGTGCCAGCAGCTTAGCTCGCTTAAAGGGGGATGAG. It specifies CASSLARLKGDE. The complete CDR3 reads CASSLARLKGDEQFF.

There are many counts of this clone. One base away lies a much larger clone, so this may be a sequencing read error. The read terminates 3 residues before the CDR3 end, so the remaining end is supplied by the germline J gene. The rearrangement links TRBV4-2 to TRBJ2-2; 9 bases are shared with TRBD1. CDR1 is LGHNA, CDR2 YNFKEQ, per germline. The CDR3 has 21 amino acids. CDR3 DNA (partial): TGTGCCAGCAGCCCCCAGCCTCGACAGGGGGTTGCTCACTCTGGGGCCAACGTG. Its translation is CASSPQPRQGVAHSGANV. The CDR3 as a whole reads CASSPQPRQGVAHSGANVLFF.

This clone was seen repeatedly, ten times or more. One end of the junction fails to match germline, which may point to a read error. The CDR3 end lies 3 residues beyond the end of the read and is filled in from the germline J gene. V usage is TRBV4-2 and J usage is TRBJ1-6; D is unclear. This CDR3 has 15 amino acids. Germline-derived CDR1 and CDR2 are LGHNA and YNFKEQ. CDR3 DNA, as far as it was read: TGCGCCAGCAGCCAAGATACACGAAATAATTCACCC. Translating it yields CASSQDTRNNSP. The whole CDR3 protein reads CASSQDTRNNSPLHF.